The rows below give T cell receptor beta chains drawn from one sample of a study of CD8+CD57+ T cells in acquired aplastic anemia. Via MiXCR, TCRdb re-called the reads, giving one row per CDR3 protein. The repertoire includes more than 40,000 distinct CDR3 sequences, about 78% of them detected once, and around 34% sits in the top ten. Sequenced: sorted CD4+, CD8+, or CD8+CD57+ T cells (not recorded which) from PBMCs. These receptors originate from a human donor in good health, serving as a control. The CDR3 runs from the conserved cysteine through the conserved F or W. The D gene is left open where the match is weak. Where a row states a size, it is once, few, many or the class of an expanded clone; other rows omit it.

cdr3_aa cdr3_nt d_call clone_size j_call v_call
CASSSTGGGTGELFF TGTGCCAGTAGTTCGACAGGGGGAGGCACCGGGGAGCTGTTTTTT TRBD1 - TRBJ2-2 TRBV19
CASSLWSRGGNQPQHF TGTGCCAGCAGTTTATGGTCCAGGGGTGGCAATCAGCCCCAGCATTTT - few TRBJ1-5 TRBV12-3/TRBV12-4
CASSLNAGDRAGEQFF TGTGCCAGCAGCTTAAATGCGGGAGACAGGGCCGGCGAGCAGTTCTTC - - TRBJ2-1 TRBV7-3
CATAGSRRINSYNEQFF TGTGCCACCGCGGGTTCCCGCCGAATAAACTCCTACAATGAGCAGTTCTTC - - TRBJ2-1 TRBV15
CASSYRTASPLHF TGTGCCAGCAGCTACAGGACGGCATCACCCCTCCACTTT - - TRBJ1-6 TRBV5-8
CASSAPGTVFRAFF TGTGCCAGCAGTGCCCCAGGGACCGTTTTTCGAGCTTTCTTT - once TRBJ1-1 TRBV10-3
CSVLRDTISYEQYF TGCAGTGTCCTCAGGGACACGATATCCTACGAGCAGTACTTC - - TRBJ2-7 TRBV20-1
CASTGGVGNEQFF TGTGCCAGCACCGGGGGGGTAGGCAATGAGCAGTTCTTC TRBD2 many TRBJ2-1 TRBV12-3/TRBV12-4
CASSDLGKETQYF TGCGCCAGCAGTGATCTTGGAAAAGAGACCCAGTACTTC - - TRBJ2-5 TRBV10-1
CASTPPGTGYNEQFF TGTGCCAGCACCCCCCCCGGGACTGGCTACAATGAGCAGTTCTTC - many TRBJ2-1 TRBV12-3/TRBV12-4
CATSRDGEQGAGEQYF TGTGCCACCAGCAGAGATGGGGAACAGGGGGCGGGCGAGCAGTACTTC TRBD1 - TRBJ2-7 TRBV15
CASSGWNYEQYF TGTGCCAGCAGTGGTTGGAACTACGAGCAGTACTTC - few TRBJ2-7 TRBV2
CASSWSGDTEAFF TGTGCCAGTAGTTGGTCAGGGGACACTGAAGCTTTCTTT - - TRBJ1-1 TRBV19
CSGTEISSYEQYF TGCAGTGGAACAGAAATAAGCTCCTACGAGCAGTACTTC - - TRBJ2-7 TRBV20-1
CSVSLAITGELFF TGCAGCGTTTCCCTAGCGATCACCGGGGAGCTGTTTTTT - - TRBJ2-2 TRBV29-1
CASSPRGGEAFF TGTGCCAGCAGCCCTCGGGGCGGGGAAGCTTTCTTT - - TRBJ1-1 TRBV7-9
CASSPTVVSYYGYTF TGTGCCAGCAGCCCCACCGTAGTATCGTACTATGGCTACACCTTC - - TRBJ1-2 TRBV19
CASSPPLPIAGEGYTGELFF TGTGCCAGCAGCCCACCCCTTCCTATAGCGGGAGAGGGGTACACCGGGGAGCTGTTTTTT TRBD2 many TRBJ2-2 TRBV4-2
CAISVEGTIQPQHF TGTGCCATCAGTGTTGAAGGAACTATTCAGCCCCAGCATTTT - once TRBJ1-5 TRBV10-3
CATSDSRGGDTQYF TGTGCCACCAGTGATTCCCGGGGGGGAGATACGCAGTATTTT TRBD2 once TRBJ2-3 TRBV24-1
CATSGSMWSNSPLHF TGTGCCACCAGCGGGTCCATGTGGTCGAATTCACCCCTCCACTTT - - TRBJ1-6 TRBV15
CSAKGQNYGYTF TGCAGTGCTAAGGGACAGAACTATGGCTACACCTTC TRBD1 - TRBJ1-2 TRBV20-1
CATKLAGEFYEQYF TGTGCCACCAAGTTGGCGGGGGAGTTCTACGAGCAGTACTTC TRBD2 - TRBJ2-7 TRBV25-1
CASSPGANYGYTF TGTGCCAGCAGCCCGGGAGCTAACTATGGCTACACCTTC - - TRBJ1-2 TRBV7-6
CASSIGQGIYEQYF TGTGCCAGTAGTATAGGACAGGGGATCTACGAGCAGTACTTC TRBD1 - TRBJ2-7 TRBV19
CASSPNRDYGYTF TGTGCCAGCAGCCCCAACAGAGACTATGGCTACACCTTC - - TRBJ1-2 TRBV7-8
CASSMTTGPPQHF TGTGCCAGTAGTATGACCACAGGGCCGCCCCAGCATTTT - once TRBJ1-5 TRBV7-8
CASSGGTRGYEQYF TGTGCCAGCAGCGGGGGGACGCGCGGCTACGAGCAGTACTTC TRBD2 - TRBJ2-7 TRBV25-1
CATSDSGQYNSPLHF TGTGCCACCAGTGATTCGGGACAGTATAATTCACCCCTCCACTTT TRBD1 - TRBJ1-6 TRBV24-1
CASSPRQGADYSYEQYF TGTGCCAGCAGTCCGCGACAGGGGGCAGACTATTCCTACGAGCAGTACTTC TRBD1 - TRBJ2-7 TRBV25-1
CASSHNTYEQYF TGTGCCAGCAGCCACAACACCTACGAGCAGTACTTC - - TRBJ2-7 TRBV11-2
CASSLGGQTSYEQYF TGTGCCAGCAGCTTAGGAGGGCAGACTAGCTACGAGCAGTACTTC - - TRBJ2-7 TRBV7-2
CGARVIPPQETQYF TGCGGTGCTAGAGTTATCCCACCCCAAGAGACCCAGTACTTC - - TRBJ2-5 TRBV20-1